This entry is about one T cell receptor beta chain. The antigen remains unidentified. This sample was included in a study of T cell responses to AZD1222 COVID-19 vaccine. Study results and caveats: Only 5 or 6 people who got AZD1222 tested seropositive at baseline.

TCRdb's table, derived via immunoSEQ multiplex PCR, lists solely in-frame clones and lacks some. Among 120,000 or so clones listed, around 87% were seen once. Sequencing was performed on peripheral blood, taken on day 0 of AZD1222 vaccination. The sequence was collected from an adult in good health.

CDR3 amino acids: CASSKRGIYTGELFF. The CDR3 nucleotides read TGTGCCAGCAGTAAACGTGGGATCTACACCGGGGAGCTGTTTTTT. V gene TRBV6-5 combines with J gene TRBJ2-2; D is undetermined. The ends were cut back, 5 bases at V and 3 bases at J, with 13 bases in the middle. The CDR3 has 15 amino acids. Germline V gives CDR1 MNHEY, CDR2 SVGAGI.